The following is a T cell receptor (beta chain) sequence with its context. The table came from immunoSEQ multiplex PCR; TCRdb's copy has only in-frame clones and leaves some out. This table has tens of thousands of clones, 80% to 95% appearing once. The V gene lost 7 bases and the J gene lost 4 bases, with 13 bases spanning the gap. The CDR3 spans 13 residues. In germline, CDR1 is SEHNR, CDR2 FQNEAQ (reference sequence). The record originates from a study of T cell responses to AZD1222 COVID-19 vaccine. The sequence came from an adult who received the AZD1222 COVID-19 vaccine. The chain employs TRBV7-9 and TRBJ1-2; possible D gene TRBD1, 5 bases. The sample here was peripheral blood, taken 28 days after the second AZD1222 dose. CDR3 sequence (DNA): TGTGCCAGCATGGGGGACGGCTCCTATGGCTACACCTTC. As protein: CASMGDGSYGYTF. The full variable domain, rest sourced from reference TRBV7-9 and TRBJ1-2, is DTGVSQNPRHKITKRGQNVTFRCDPISEHNRLYWYRQTLGQGPEFLTYFQNEAQLEKSRLLSDRFSAERPKGSFSTLEIQRTEQGDSAMYLCASMGDGSYGYTFGSGTRLTVV.